The 23 T cell receptor beta chains given below trace back to one sample, sequenced in a study of human T cells and chemical hapten exposure. TCRdb itself ran the RACE reads through MiXCR, one entry per CDR3 protein. The sample gives about 37,000 distinct CDR3 sequences, roughly 6.4% of which show up once; around 8.4% is in the top ten. Time point noted: patch test 1, 2 weeks after DPC sensitization. Treatment: therapeutic diphenylcyclopropenone sensitization with weekly scalp DPC. Total RNA came from unfractionated whole blood. The specimen comprised whole blood, sampled in connection with sensitization to the hapten diphenylcyclopropenone (DPC). The receptors stem from a woman aged 25 to 39 with alopecia areata. Some clones in this sample may be carry-over from other donors' samples.

The sample holds many counts of this clonotype. The gene calls are TRBV12-3 or TRBV12-4 and TRBJ1-5; D is unclear. The V gene lost 2 bases and the J gene lost 6 bases, with 11 bases spanning the gap. The CDR3 is 14 amino acids. CDR3 in DNA: TGTGCCAGCAGTTTACACGGAGGAGGTCAGCCCCAGCATTTT. Residues: CASSLHGGGQPQHF.

This clonotype was seen a handful of times. The chain carries TRBV19 and TRBJ2-5, with D tentatively TRBD1 (5 bases). The CDR3 is 15 residues long. Trimming stripped 5 bases from V and 4 bases from J, with 17 bases between. The germline CDR1 and CDR2 sequences are LNHDA and SQIVND (reference sequence). CDR3 sequence reads: CASSPSRQSRETQYF. Here the CDR3 DNA reads TGTGCCAGTAGTCCCTCAAGACAGTCGCGAGAGACCCAGTACTTC.

This chain joins TRBV7-9 and TRBJ1-2; 8 positions agree with TRBD1. The CDR3 is made up of 15 amino acids. The germline gives CDR1 SEHNR, CDR2 FQNEAQ (reference sequence). After removal of 4 bases from V and 2 bases from J, the junction contained 6 bases not matched to a gene. The CDR3 DNA sequence: TGTGCCAGCAGCTCCCCGGACAGGGCAAACTATGGCTACACCTTC. Residues: CASSSPDRANYGYTF. The full variable domain, its missing parts supplied by reference TRBV7-9 and TRBJ1-2, is DTGVSQNPRHKITKRGQNVTFRCDPISEHNRLYWYRQTLGQGPEFLTYFQNEAQLEKSRLLSDRFSAERPKGSFSTLEIQRTEQGDSAMYLCASSSPDRANYGYTFGSGTRLTVV.

This clonotype was observed a few times. The chain combines TRBV6-1 with TRBJ1-5, with 8 nucleotides matching TRBD1. The CDR3 totals 13 residues. CDR1 is MNHNS, CDR2 SASEGT, per germline. V shed 6 bases, J shed 7 bases, and the junction held 5 bases outside the gene matches. The CDR3 sequence: CASSEQGGQPQHF. The CDR3 DNA is TGTGCCAGCAGCGAACAGGGGGGACAGCCCCAGCATTTT.

This clonotype was seen a handful of times. The genes are TRBV7-9 and TRBJ2-7, with TRBD1 matching 7 bases. CDR1 is SEHNR, CDR2 FQNEAQ, per germline (reference sequence). CDR3 length equals 15 residues. V shed 4 bases and J 0 bases; nucleotides not matched to a gene: 6. CDR3 in amino acids: CASSSTTGSSYEQYF. The CDR3 DNA reads as TGTGCCAGCAGCTCCACGACAGGGAGCTCCTACGAGCAGTACTTC.

V and J are TRBV7-9 and TRBJ1-5; 12 positions agree with TRBD1. The germline gives CDR1 SEHNR, CDR2 FQNEAQ (reference sequence). V dropped 1 base and J dropped 5; count of bases not matched to a gene: 15. The CDR3 totals 20 residues. The CDR3 here is CASSLGPGQGARGFDQPQHF. In DNA, the CDR3 is TGTGCCAGCAGCTTAGGGCCGGGACAGGGGGCGCGTGGGTTTGATCAGCCCCAGCATTTT.

This clonotype is categorized as medium-sized (0.01 to 0.1%). V usage is TRBV5-6 and J usage is TRBJ2-3; unclear D gene. Germline V CDR1 and CDR2: SGHDT, YYEEEE. The V gene lost 3 bases and the J gene lost 2 bases, with 1 base spanning the gap. The CDR3 is 11 amino acids. CDR3 coding DNA: TGTGCCAGCAGCTCCACAGATACGCAGTATTTT. It yields the protein CASSSTDTQYF.

This clonotype was detected many times. The genes are TRBV19 and TRBJ1-1; D gene ambiguous. Deletions cut 1 base from V and 0 bases from J, with 6 bases between. The CDR3 covers 14 residues. Looked up from germline, CDR1 is LNHDA and CDR2 is SQIVND (reference sequence). The CDR3 reads CASSIGSMNTEAFF. CDR3 bases: TGTGCCAGTAGTATAGGCAGCATGAACACTGAAGCTTTCTTT.

V usage is TRBV6-5 and J usage is TRBJ1-5; the D is unclear. The germline gives CDR1 MNHEY, CDR2 SVGAGI. Trimming took off 5 bases at V and 0 bases at J, with 14 bases between the two ends. The CDR3 length is 16 residues. The CDR3 sequence is CASSGGSGLSNQPQHF. In DNA form, the CDR3 reads TGTGCCAGCAGTGGTGGGAGCGGGCTTAGCAATCAGCCCCAGCATTTT.

This clonotype was observed at least ten times. The gene calls are TRBV5-1 and TRBJ1-1, with 11 bases identical to TRBD1. The CDR3 is 16 residues long. Looked up from germline, CDR1 is SGHRS and CDR2 is YFSETQ. The J segment lost 6 bases and the V segment lost 3 bases, leaving 10 bases of the junction unmatched. CDR3 region: CASSYGQGARGPEAFF. For the CDR3, the DNA is TGCGCCAGCAGCTACGGACAGGGGGCGCGAGGGCCTGAAGCTTTCTTT.

In the case of this clonotype: This may come from a read error, since a much larger clone is one base off. V is TRBV7-3 and J is TRBJ1-1; the D is unclear. The V and J ends lost 4 bases and 1 base respectively, with 7 bases between them. The CDR3 consists of 13 residues. CDR1 is SGHTA and CDR2 is FQGTGA in the germline V gene. In nucleotides, the CDR3 is TGTGCCAGCAGCTCCCGATGGAACACTGAAGCTTTCTTT. It encodes CASSSRWNTEAFF.

Many counts were recorded for this clonotype. The chain employs TRBV6-1 and TRBJ2-3; 7 bases line up with TRBD1. V lost 5 bases to trimming and J lost 3 bases; unmatched junction nucleotides: 5. The germline V gene has CDR1 MNHNS and CDR2 SASEGT. The CDR3 length is 14 residues. The CDR3 DNA follows: TGTGCCAGCAGTCAACAGGGGAGAACAGATACGCAGTATTTT. The encoded protein is CASSQQGRTDTQYF.

This clonotype has at least ten counts. The J gene is TRBJ2-5, the V gene TRBV5-1; the D call may be TRBD1 or TRBD2 (5 bases each). The V and J ends lost 3 bases and 5 bases respectively, with 14 bases between them. Looked up from germline, CDR1 is SGHRS and CDR2 is YFSETQ. The CDR3 spans 14 residues. The CDR3, as DNA: TGCGCCAGCAGCTCCGGGTCGGGGCGGGAGACCCAGTACTTC. Translation gives CASSSGSGRETQYF.

The chain recombines TRBV28 with TRBJ2-7, with a tentative D call TRBD1 (5 bases). Germline values: CDR1 MDHEN, CDR2 SYDVKM. The V end was cut by 4 bases, the J end by 2 bases, with 24 bases between. The length of the CDR3 is 18 residues. The CDR3 DNA reads as TGTGCCAGCAGTTCTCGGACCTCCAGGGTGAGTCTCCCCTACGAGCAGTACTTC. Its protein product is CASSSRTSRVSLPYEQYF.

This clonotype was counted only a few times. The gene calls are TRBV6-2 or TRBV6-3 and TRBJ1-1, with 11 bases that match TRBD1. V trimming: 5 bases; J trimming: 3 bases; junction bases outside the gene matches: 2. Germline values: CDR1 MNHEY, CDR2 SVGEGT. The CDR3 consists of 14 residues. The DNA for the CDR3 is TGTGCCAGCAGTCGGACAGGGGGCTACACTGAAGCTTTCTTT. Translating it yields CASSRTGGYTEAFF.

This clonotype was detected a few times. This chain uses TRBV6-5 with TRBJ1-1, with 9 bases fitting TRBD1. Per the germline V gene, CDR1 is MNHEY and CDR2 is SVGAGI. The junction had 5 bases not matched to a gene; V was cut back by 2 bases and J by 7 bases. This CDR3 is built from 14 residues. CDR3 coding DNA: TGTGCCAGCAGTTACCGACAGGGGGGGATTGAAGCTTTCTTT. This codes for CASSYRQGGIEAFF.

The chain combines TRBV11-2 with TRBJ1-6, with D maybe TRBD1 (5 bases). The CDR3 loop spans 16 amino acids. V lost 2 bases and J lost 8, with 16 bases in between. Germline V gene data show CDR1 as SGHAT and CDR2 as FQNNGV. The CDR3 DNA reads as TGTGCCAGCAGCTTAACCTCGACGACAGAGCATTCACCCCTCCACTTT. The encoded protein is CASSLTSTTEHSPLHF. Full variable domain (rest looked up from reference TRBV11-2 and TRBJ1-6): EAGVAQSPRYKIIEKRQSVAFWCNPISGHATLYWYQQILGQGPKLLIQFQNNGVVDDSQLPKDRFSAERLKGVDSTLKIQPAKLEDSAVYLCASSLTSTTEHSPLHFGNGTRLTVT.

The chain links TRBV3-1 to TRBJ2-1; possible D gene TRBD2, 5 bases. The V end was cut by 2 bases, the J end by 9 bases, with 11 bases between. CDR3 length: 13 residues. Germline V gene lookup returns CDR1 LGHDT and CDR2 YNNKEL (reference sequence). The CDR3 is CASSQTSAGEQFF. Here the CDR3 DNA reads TGTGCCAGCAGCCAAACTAGTGCTGGTGAGCAGTTCTTC.

This clonotype was seen ten or more times. The J gene is TRBJ2-2, the V gene TRBV6-1; 7 nucleotides line up with TRBD1. Trimming took 5 bases from V and 0 from J; bases not matched to a gene: 3. CDR1 is MNHNS, CDR2 SASEGT, per germline. The CDR3 is made up of 15 amino acids. CDR3 sequence reads: CASSSGTANTGELFF. The CDR3 DNA reads TGTGCCAGCAGTTCCGGGACAGCGAACACCGGGGAGCTGTTTTTT.

The genes are TRBV10-3 and TRBJ2-1, with 11 nucleotides matching TRBD2. CDR3 length: 15 residues. CDR1 ENHRY and CDR2 SYGVKD come from the germline V gene. J lost 2 bases, V lost 10 bases, and 7 bases had no gene match. This CDR3 reads CATNPSGGTYNEQFF. In nucleotides, the CDR3 is TGTGCCACCAACCCTAGCGGGGGGACCTACAATGAGCAGTTCTTC.

The chain is built from TRBV10-3 and TRBJ1-6; tentative D call: TRBD1 (6 bases). The CDR3 length is 14 residues. Germline values: CDR1 ENHRY, CDR2 SYGVKD. Deletions cut 3 bases from V and 4 bases from J, with 7 bases between. The CDR3 protein is CAISDRGYNSPLHF. CDR3 nucleotide sequence: TGTGCCATCAGTGACAGGGGATATAATTCACCCCTCCACTTT.

This clonotype has a handful of counts. The genes are TRBV5-1 and TRBJ1-3, with a tentative D call TRBD1 (5 bases). CDR1 is SGHRS and CDR2 is YFSETQ in the germline V gene. The CDR3 consists of 16 residues. With 0 bases removed from V and 1 base from J, the gap between germline ends came to 11 bases. CDR3 protein: CASSLEPGTSGNTIYF. In DNA, the CDR3 is TGCGCCAGCAGCTTGGAGCCAGGGACGTCTGGAAACACCATATATTTT.

This clonotype came up a few times. This chain links TRBV28 with TRBJ2-5; tentative D call: TRBD2 (6 bases). Germline CDR1 MDHEN, CDR2 SYDVKM. Trimming took 5 bases from V and 5 from J, leaving 15 bases between them. CDR3 size: 14 residues. The CDR3 DNA sequence: TGTGCCAGCAGTCCAGCGGGCAGCCGGGAGACCCAGTACTTC. It yields the protein CASSPAGSRETQYF.